Each of the 5 T cell receptor beta chains below was sequenced from the same sample in a study of memory CD4+ T cells and cytomegalovirus serostatus. Single viable CD3+CD4+CD8-CD45RO+ cells were sorted as the memory CD4+ T cells. Profiled with immunoSEQ multiplex PCR; TCRdb holds only in-frame clones, not every one. This table has some 66,000 clones, more than 75% appearing once. Sequencing input: memory CD4+ T cells from blood. These receptors were obtained from an adult in good health and CMV-seropositive.

The J gene is TRBJ2-5, the V gene TRBV7-9; the match to TRBD1 covers 10 bases. Trimming at V came to 5 bases and at J to 4 bases, leaving 4 bases not matched to a gene. Germline V CDR1 and CDR2: SEHNR, FQNEAQ (reference sequence). The CDR3 length is 14 residues. CDR3 residues: CASSARTGGETQYF. The CDR3 region has the DNA TGTGCCAGCAGCGCCCGGACAGGGGGAGAGACCCAGTACTTC. The full variable domain, in which reference TRBV7-9 and TRBJ2-5 provide the parts outside the CDR3, is DTGVSQNPRHKITKRGQNVTFRCDPISEHNRLYWYRQTLGQGPEFLTYFQNEAQLEKSRLLSDRFSAERPKGSFSTLEIQRTEQGDSAMYLCASSARTGGETQYFGPGTRLLVL.

The rearrangement links TRBV2 to TRBJ1-4, with a tentative D call TRBD1 (5 bases). The V gene's germline CDR1 is SNHLY and CDR2 FYNNEI. The CDR3 covers 14 residues. Trimming stripped 6 bases from V and 8 bases from J, with 16 bases between. The CDR3 spells CASRSDGAGEKLFF. CDR3 coding DNA: TGTGCCAGCAGATCGGACGGGGCGGGCGAAAAACTGTTTTTT.

The genes are TRBV5-1 and TRBJ1-1, with D maybe TRBD1 (5 bases). V was pared by 3 bases and J by 5 bases, with 11 bases between. The CDR3 extends over 13 amino acids. Germline values: CDR1 SGHRS, CDR2 YFSETQ. This chain's CDR3 is CASSSTVGTEAFF. DNA for the CDR3: TGCGCCAGCAGCTCGACAGTCGGGACTGAAGCTTTCTTT.

The chain recombines TRBV29-1 with TRBJ2-5; 11 bases are shared with TRBD2. The CDR3 extends over 15 amino acids. V dropped 3 bases and J dropped 4; count of bases not matched to a gene: 7. CDR1 SQVTM and CDR2 ANQGSEA come from the germline V gene. The CDR3 here is CSVETSGTLGETQYF. DNA of the CDR3: TGCAGCGTTGAGACTAGCGGGACCCTTGGAGAGACCCAGTACTTC. The entire variable domain, with the rest obtained from reference TRBV29-1 and TRBJ2-5, is as follows: SAVISQKPSRDICQRGTSLTIQCQVDSQVTMMFWYRQQPGQSLTLIATANQGSEATYESGFVIDKFPISRPNLTFSTLTVSNMSPEDSSIYLCSVETSGTLGETQYFGPGTRLLVL.

V gene TRBV5-1 combines with J gene TRBJ1-1; a possible D gene is TRBD1 (5 bases). Germline V gives CDR1 SGHRS, CDR2 YFSETQ. The CDR3 contains 14 residues. With 3 bases removed from V and 1 base from J, the gap between germline ends came to 10 bases. This chain's CDR3 is CASSSGPSNTEAFF. The DNA of the CDR3 is TGCGCCAGCAGCTCGGGACCCTCGAACACTGAAGCTTTCTTT.